This T cell receptor (beta chain) was profiled in a study of T cell repertoires in cytomegalovirus infection. About the study: Through public TCR beta signatures, both CMV infection and matching HLA type were indicated.

TCRdb re-analysed the reads in MiXCR, keeping a single row per CDR3 protein. Among 160,000 or so distinct CDR3 sequences listed, roughly 18% were seen once. Study-wide results and limits: Clonotype analysis showed dominance of the ex vivo response by HLA-C-restricted CMV-specific TCR beta clonotypes. Cumulative public TCR beta family frequency identified carriers of CMV plus the relevant HLA.

This clonotype was observed a single time. Its antigen is still unknown. This CDR3 is 13 amino acids long. Trimming cost V 2 bases and J 6 bases, with 9 bases left between them. Germline loops: CDR1 MNHGY, CDR2 SAAAGT. This clonotype was sampled from a human donor in good health (CMV status not recorded). Some clones in this sample may be carry-over from other donors' samples. The sequenced sample consisted of CD8+ T cells from PBMCs. The V and J genes are TRBV6-8 and TRBJ2-3; no clear D gene. The CDR3: CASSYGVTDTQYF. CDR3 nucleotide sequence: TGTGCCAGCAGTTACGGGGTGACGGATACGCAGTATTTT.